This T cell receptor (beta chain) was sequenced for a study of metastatic and nonmetastatic thyroid tumors. This CDR3 region has 14 residues. Trimming removed 5 bases at V and 4 bases at J, with 14 bases between. In the source study's methods: Between-group CDR3 differences, defined by clinicopathological status, yielded a distant-metastasis classifier for papillary thyroid cancer. TCRdb recomputed clones from the PCR reads via MiXCR. TCRdb, not the authors, supplied the V and J calls. Of approximately 30,000 clones listed, about 32% are singletons. No treatment of any kind had been given to any patient before thyroid surgery.

The sequencing sample was made of blood. This TCR was recovered from a female donor with papillary thyroid cancer or a benign thyroid nodule (not recorded which). Some clones in this sample may be carry-over from other donors' samples. The chain couples TRBV12-3 or TRBV12-4 to TRBJ1-1; D gene unclear. CDR3 in amino acids: CASSALSTLTEAFF. The CDR3 region has the DNA TGTGCCAGCAGTGCCCTTTCTACGCTCACTGAAGCTTTCTTT.